The present T cell receptor (beta chain) was sequenced within a study of T cell repertoires in cytomegalovirus infection (dated by TCRdb to the late 2010s). Background on the whole study: Donor HLA type was relevant to the analysis, because carriage of CMV infection together with the matching HLA type was indicated by public TCR beta signatures.

Taken from cysteine to phenylalanine, the CDR3 has 14 residues. Of the read, only the CDR3 DNA is kept; its 42 bases are in frame from base 1. The germline V end is reduced by 8 bases and the J end by 5 bases; junction bases left unmatched: 6. CDR1 and CDR2, looked up from the germline V gene, are SNHLY and FYNNEI. Points on this clonotype: Its antigen remains undetermined. Nothing much larger sits one base from this clone, and base qualities are not available.

TCRdb records Illumina HiSeq 1500 as the sequencer. TCRdb passed the public sequencing reads through fastp at Q25 and MiXCR, retaining productive beta sequences. Rows with one shared CDR3 protein collapse into an entry with the most common genes and DNA. The sample table records more than 400,000 distinct CDR3 sequences; around 27% of these occur just once. Less than 15% of the sample rests with the top ten. Overall study outcomes, separate from this receptor: The ex vivo response was dominated by HLA-C-restricted CMV-specific TCR beta clonotypes, which also provided the single most frequent clonotype in two of eight donors. Carriers of CMV infection plus the relevant HLA type were discriminated by the cumulative frequency of public TCR beta family members in the study cohort and in an independent approximately 400-donor cohort.

Here the chain combines TRBV2 and TRBJ2-5; 12 of the junction bases match TRBD2. Sequencing used PBMCs. The receptor was isolated from a human donor in good health (CMV status not recorded). Some clones in this sample may be carry-over from other donors' samples. In nucleotides, the sequence is TGTGCCAGCTGGACTAGCGGGATCCGGGAGACCCAGTACTTC. This gives the protein CASWTSGIRETQYF.